This T cell receptor beta chain came from a study of beta chain features in type 1 diabetes. What was sequenced were expressed TCRB transcripts, since all of the isolated RNA had been reverse transcribed. The method was immunoSEQ multiplex PCR; TCRdb's version includes in-frame clones alone and lacks a portion of them. The sample has under 300,000 clones, 9.5% to 13% seen once. This clone was observed a few times. No antigen is known for it. Study-wide points: The cDNA sequencing approach could over-represent high-TCR-expressing cells. Moderate yet significant TCRB CDR3 shortening was seen in Type 1 diabetes patients in all four CD4+ subsets. HLA influence on TCRB rearrangement stayed unresolved here. Reduced insertions and increased deletions marked VDJ junctions in type 1 diabetes patients.

The sequence came from a man aged 25 to 40 with type 1 diabetes. Sequenced input: naive CD4+ T cells from blood.

The CDR3 nucleotides are TGTGCCTGGAATATGGCGCGGTACACTGAAGCTTTCTTT. Amino acid sequence: CAWNMARYTEAFF. The rearrangement joins TRBV30 to TRBJ1-1; D gene ambiguous. Trimming took off 4 bases at V and 3 bases at J, with 12 bases between the two ends. Germline loops: CDR1 GTSNPN, CDR2 SVGIG (reference sequence). The CDR3 sequence is 13 residues long. Full variable domain (outside the CDR3, taken from reference TRBV30 and TRBJ1-1): SQTIHQWPATLVQPVGSPLSLECTVEGTSNPNLYWYRQAAGRGLQLLFYSVGIGQISSEVPQNLSASRPQDRQFILSSKKLLLSDSGFYLCAWNMARYTEAFFGQGTRLTVV.